This T cell receptor beta chain was recovered during a study of PD-1 blockade in classical Hodgkin lymphoma. TCRdb's copy holds only in-frame clones and misses some; the assay was immunoSEQ multiplex PCR. The sample holds more than 50,000 clones; roughly nine tenths are singletons and the top ten take about 8.8%. With V trimmed by 5 bases and J by 5 bases, 9 bases remained unmatched. There are 16 residues in the CDR3. The V gene's germline CDR1 is LNHDA and CDR2 SQIVND (reference sequence). Each patient experienced a relapse that followed autologous stem cell transplantation, and brentuximab vedotin exposure varied.

This material consisted of peripheral blood mononuclear cells (PBMCs), taken at baseline. The receptor comes from a human donor with classical Hodgkin lymphoma. V and J are TRBV19 and TRBJ2-3; the match to TRBD1 covers 11 bases. The CDR3 nucleotides are TGTGCCAGTAGTCTTCTTGGACAGGGGGCGAGAGATACGCAGTATTTT. Translated: CASSLLGQGARDTQYF.